These 22 T cell receptor beta chains were all obtained from the same sample, sequenced in a study of blood T cell repertoires in COVID-19. The protocol was immunoSEQ multiplex PCR, while the TCRdb copy is restricted to in-frame clones and leaves out a portion. The sample lists roughly 92,000 clones, around nine tenths occurring once. The sequenced material came from peripheral blood. Source of these receptors: a man aged 50-60 years with acute or convalescent COVID-19.

The chain combines TRBV15 with TRBJ1-1; the D gene is possibly TRBD1 (6 bases). Deletions cut 2 bases from V and 1 base from J, with 14 bases between. CDR1 is LNHNV and CDR2 is YYDKDF in the germline V gene (reference sequence). The CDR3 is 16 residues long. The CDR3 DNA follows: TGTGCCACCAGCAGACCTTCCGGGACACAGAACACTGAAGCTTTCTTT. It translates to CATSRPSGTQNTEAFF.

This clone came up once. The chain joins TRBV30 to TRBJ2-7, with a weak D call TRBD2 (5 bases). V lost 0 bases and J lost 3, with 9 bases in between. This CDR3 has 13 amino acids. Germline CDR1 GTSNPN, CDR2 SVGIG (reference sequence). CDR3 in amino acids: CAWSVSGNYEQYF. CDR3 DNA: TGTGCCTGGAGTGTATCCGGGAACTACGAGCAGTACTTC.

The chain links TRBV19 to TRBJ1-3; the match to TRBD1 covers 10 bases. The length of the CDR3 is 14 residues. V trimming: 8 bases; J trimming: 0 bases; junction bases outside the gene matches: 1. Germline loops: CDR1 LNHDA, CDR2 SQIVND (reference sequence). CDR3 nucleotide sequence: TGTGCCAGTCGACAGGGGGCCTCTGGAAACACCATATATTTT. Translating it yields CASRQGASGNTIYF. Using reference TRBV19 and TRBJ1-3 for the parts outside the CDR3, the full variable domain is DGGITQSPKYLFRKEGQNVTLSCEQNLNHDAMYWYRQDPGQGLRLIYYSQIVNDFQKGDIAEGYSVSREKKESFPLTVTSAQKNPTAFYLCASRQGASGNTIYFGEGSWLTVV.

This chain links TRBV5-5 with TRBJ1-1; weak D call: TRBD1 (5 bases). Germline CDR1 reads SGHKS; CDR2 reads YYEKEE (reference sequence). CDR3 length equals 16 residues. Deletions cut 4 bases from V and 4 bases from J, with 20 bases between. The CDR3 DNA is TGTGCCAGCAGCCCAACTACGGGGGGTGGTGGCACTGAAGCTTTCTTT. Encoded protein: CASSPTTGGGGTEAFF. The entire variable domain, with the rest obtained from reference TRBV5-5 and TRBJ1-1, is as follows: DAGVTQSPTHLIKTRGQQVTLRCSPISGHKSVSWYQQVLGQGPQFIFQYYEKEERGRGNFPDRFSARQFPNYSSELNVNALLLGDSALYLCASSPTTGGGGTEAFFGQGTRLTVV.

This clone has a single count. CDR3 loop: CAWEPGLRGKLFF. The CDR3 coding sequence is TGTGCCTGGGAGCCGGGCCTGAGGGGGAAACTGTTTTTT. J is TRBJ1-4 and V is TRBV30; maybe TRBD1 (6 bases). The ends were cut back, 5 bases at V and 11 bases at J, with 18 bases in the middle. The CDR3 has 13 amino acids. Germline loops: CDR1 GTSNPN, CDR2 SVGIG (reference sequence).

This clone was detected once. The chain joins TRBV6-6 to TRBJ2-3, with TRBD2 identical over 7 bases. The CDR3 loop spans 15 amino acids. Germline CDR1 is MNHNY and CDR2 is SVGAGI (reference sequence). V was pared by 6 bases and J by 0 bases, with 6 bases of the junction left unmatched. The CDR3 nucleotides read TGTGCCAGCAGCCCGGGAGGCTCTAGCACAGATACGCAGTATTTT. Protein sequence: CASSPGGSSTDTQYF.

The chain has TRBV29-1 and TRBJ2-1; maybe TRBD2 (6 bases). The CDR3 sequence is 14 residues long. Trimming shortened V by 5 bases and J by 6 bases, and 17 bases separated the two germline ends. CDR1 is SQVTM, CDR2 ANQGSEA, per germline. The CDR3 DNA reads as TGCAGCGTTAACCTCGGAGGGCCAGGCAATGAGCAGTTCTTC. Residues: CSVNLGGPGNEQFF.

The J gene is TRBJ2-7, the V gene TRBV19; 9 nucleotides agree with TRBD2. CDR1 LNHDA and CDR2 SQIVND come from the germline V gene (reference sequence). The junction had 5 bases not matched to a gene; V was cut back by 1 base and J by 4 bases. This CDR3 comprises 15 residues. The CDR3 nucleotides are TGTGCCAGTAGTATAGGAACTAGCGGGCCATACGAGCAGTACTTC. Its protein is CASSIGTSGPYEQYF.

The gene calls are TRBV3-1 (or the pseudogene TRBV3-2) and TRBJ1-5, with TRBD1 as a possible D gene (5 bases). In germline, CDR1 is LGHDT, CDR2 YNNKEL (reference sequence). The CDR3 extends over 16 amino acids. V lost 3 bases and J lost 6, with 18 bases in between. The CDR3 loop is CASSQGASGGIQPQHF. Here the CDR3 DNA reads TGTGCCAGCAGCCAGGGCGCGTCGGGGGGGATTCAGCCCCAGCATTTT.

The V gene is TRBV6-1, the J gene TRBJ1-2; the D gene is possibly TRBD1 (6 bases). Trimming left V 2 bases short and J 4 bases short, with 14 bases between. This CDR3 spans 15 amino acids. CDR1 is MNHNS, CDR2 SASEGT, per germline. CDR3 loop: CASSERRDTVYGYTF. CDR3 DNA sequence: TGTGCCAGCAGTGAACGCAGGGACACGGTCTATGGCTACACCTTC.

The CDR3 region is CASIPVVAGEGYEQYF. CDR3 sequence (DNA): TGCGCCAGCATCCCGGTGGTAGCGGGAGAAGGCTACGAGCAGTACTTC. This chain connects TRBV5-1 to TRBJ2-7; 9 nucleotides align to TRBD2. Losses at the gene ends were 6 bases for V and 3 bases for J; bases not matched to a gene: 13. This CDR3 contains 16 residues. The germline V gene has CDR1 SGHRS and CDR2 YFSETQ.

The chain employs TRBV28 and TRBJ2-7; 11 nucleotides align to TRBD2. J was trimmed by 2 bases and V by 2 bases; bases with no gene match: 2. CDR1 is MDHEN, CDR2 SYDVKM, per germline. The CDR3 is 15 residues long. The CDR3 DNA reads TGTGCCAGCAGTTTAAATAGCGGGAGGGCCTACGAGCAGTACTTC. Encoded protein: CASSLNSGRAYEQYF. Looking up the rest from reference TRBV28 and TRBJ2-7 gives the full variable domain: DVKVTQSSRYLVKRTGEKVFLECVQDMDHENMFWYRQDPGLGLRLIYFSYDVKMKEKGDIPEGYSVSREKKERFSLILESASTNQTSMYLCASSLNSGRAYEQYFGPGTRLTVT.

The V gene is TRBV5-1, the J gene TRBJ1-2; 8 nucleotides match TRBD1. Germline lookup yields CDR1 SGHRS and CDR2 YFSETQ. Trimming cost V 4 bases and J 4 bases; bases outside gene matches: 9. This CDR3 has 15 residues. CDR3 DNA sequence: TGCGCCAGCAGCCTGGGACAGGCGGGGGGCTATGGCTACACCTTC. Protein sequence: CASSLGQAGGYGYTF.

The chain employs TRBV5-1 and TRBJ2-3; 8 nucleotides agree with TRBD2. J was trimmed by 4 bases and V by 0 bases; bases with no gene match: 4. Germline V gene data show CDR1 as SGHRS and CDR2 as YFSETQ. The CDR3 runs 15 residues. This CDR3 reads CASSLGAGDADTQYF. CDR3 bases: TGCGCCAGCAGCTTGGGAGCGGGAGACGCAGATACGCAGTATTTT.

The chain is built from TRBV4-1 and TRBJ1-5; weak D call: TRBD1 (5 bases). CDR3 length equals 13 residues. Germline V gene data show CDR1 as MGHRA and CDR2 as YSYEKL. The ends were cut back, 4 bases at V and 3 bases at J, with 7 bases in the middle. The CDR3 protein is CASSLQDNQPQHF. CDR3 DNA: TGCGCCAGCAGCCTACAGGACAATCAGCCCCAGCATTTT.

This sequence joins TRBV30 and TRBJ2-5, with 10 bases aligning to TRBD2. The V gene end was trimmed by 0 bases and the J gene end by 1 base; junction bases not matched to a gene: 8. Looked up from germline, CDR1 is GTSNPN and CDR2 is SVGIG (reference sequence). The CDR3 loop spans 17 amino acids. The CDR3 region is CAWSVLRTSGFQETQYF. The CDR3 DNA is TGTGCCTGGAGTGTACTCCGGACTAGCGGATTCCAAGAGACCCAGTACTTC.

The DNA for the CDR3 is TGTGCCACCAGTGAAAGGGGGACTAATTCACCCCTCCACTTT. Its translation is CATSERGTNSPLHF. V and J are TRBV24-1 and TRBJ1-6, with TRBD1 as a possible D gene (6 bases). Trimming removed 4 bases at V and 6 bases at J, with 9 bases between. This CDR3 region has 14 residues. CDR1 is KGHDR, CDR2 SFDVKD, per germline.

This clone has a single count. The CDR3 is CASSLERGLAGNTIYF. The DNA for the CDR3 is TGTGCCAGCAGCTTAGAAAGGGGGCTGGCTGGAAACACCATATATTTT. This sequence joins TRBV7-8 and TRBJ1-3; 7 bases are a match to TRBD1. CDR3 length: 16 residues. V was clipped by 1 base and J by 2 bases; unmatched bases: 5. Germline V gives CDR1 SGHVS, CDR2 FQNEAQ.

The chain has TRBV24-1 and TRBJ2-3; 8 bases align to TRBD1. Germline trimming cut 0 bases from V and 3 bases from J; bases unmatched to any gene: 4. Germline CDR1 KGHDR, CDR2 SFDVKD. The CDR3 runs to 16 residues. CDR3 protein: CATSDLVRTGTDTQYF. The CDR3 nucleotides read TGTGCCACCAGTGATTTGGTAAGGACAGGGACAGATACGCAGTATTTT.

The J gene is TRBJ2-3, the V gene TRBV7-2, with 12 bases aligning to TRBD2. Germline CDR1 SGHTA, CDR2 FQGNSA. The junction had 7 bases not matched to a gene; V was cut back by 1 base and J by 5 bases. The CDR3 has 17 residues. For the CDR3, the DNA is TGTGCCAGCAGCTTAGTAGCTAGCGGGAGGGCCGTAGATACGCAGTATTTT. Protein: CASSLVASGRAVDTQYF. The full variable domain, its missing parts supplied by reference TRBV7-2 and TRBJ2-3, is GAGVSQSPSNKVTEKGKDVELRCDPISGHTALYWYRQSLGQGLEFLIYFQGNSAPDKSGLPSDRFSAERTGGSVSTLTIQRTQQEDSAVYLCASSLVASGRAVDTQYFGPGTRLTVL.

The DNA for the CDR3 is TGTGCCAGCAGTTATATTGGGCGCGGGTGGAACACTGAAGCTTTCTTT. Translating it yields CASSYIGRGWNTEAFF. The chain couples TRBV6-5 to TRBJ1-1, with unresolved D. V was cut by 3 bases and J by 1 base, with 15 bases left in between. The germline V gene has CDR1 MNHEY and CDR2 SVGAGI. This CDR3 spans 16 amino acids.

The sample holds one count of this clone. The chain recombines TRBV10-1 with TRBJ2-5; D not certain. Germline CDR1 WNHNN, CDR2 SYGVQD (reference sequence). The CDR3 consists of 13 residues. V lost 2 bases and J 5 bases, leaving 9 bases between the germline ends. The CDR3 reads CASSEASLETQYF. CDR3 in DNA: TGCGCCAGCAGTGAGGCGTCCCTGGAGACCCAGTACTTC.